The clone carrying this TCR beta chain has more than one count but fewer than ten. Its target is unknown. US Alpha, Beta and Delta variants postdated the positive PCR dates, which ran from March to December 2020. This sample was taken from a study of vaccination and CD4 T cells after COVID-19. Study results and limitations: SARS-CoV-2-reactive clonotypes rose nonsignificantly, with the median going from roughly 19 to 38. A relatively small number of convalescent patients were studied, and no early post-infection timepoints were included.

TCRdb re-called the PCR reads through MiXCR, storing one row per CDR3 protein. The sample lists about 14,000 distinct CDR3 sequences, 69% occurring once. This TCR was recovered from a human donor who had recovered from COVID-19. The starting material was CD4+ T cells from blood, obtained after SARS-CoV-2 vaccination.

Here the CDR3 reads CATSDGLGRPPNTGELFF. For the CDR3, the DNA is TGTGCCACCAGCGACGGGCTGGGGCGGCCACCTAACACCGGGGAGCTGTTTTTT. The chain uses TRBV15 and TRBJ2-2; D possibly corresponds to TRBD1 (5 bases). The CDR3 spans 18 residues. The germline gives CDR1 LNHNV, CDR2 YYDKDF (reference sequence). Between the trimmed V and J ends, which lost 5 bases and 2 bases, there was a span of 21 bases.